This entry describes one TCR beta chain. Its antigen remains unknown. The CDR3 length is 14 residues. Between the trimmed V and J ends, which lost 2 bases and 8 bases, there was a span of 15 bases. Germline V gives CDR1 SGHAT, CDR2 FQNNGV. Enrolled ophthalmopathy patients presented with a Clinical Activity Score of at least 3, a NOSPECS grade of at least 4, and disease duration under 3 months. PBMCs were collected from a 10 ml volume of fresh peripheral blood. These data originate in a study of T cells in Graves' hyperthyroidism and ophthalmopathy. The TCR beta CDR3 regions underwent amplification using RNA transcripts as the source. Initially, a first-round RT-PCR of the TCR CDR3 employed the HTBI primer set. TCRdb re-analysed the multiplex PCR reads in MiXCR, keeping a single row per CDR3 protein. In the table there are approximately 690,000 distinct CDR3 sequences, 20% of which are singletons. The study's findings and limits: Ophthalmopathy, which appeared later, was predicted by the model a median around 6.9 months before onset.

The source is a man under 40 with Graves' ophthalmopathy. The chain joins TRBV11-2 to TRBJ1-2, with no clear D. Sequencing used blood. In nucleotides, the CDR3 is TGTGCCAGCAGCTTAAATTCCGGGTACGAGGGCTACACCTTC. Residues: CASSLNSGYEGYTF.